This TCR beta chain was recovered during a study of cytomegalovirus exposure and HLA in healthy donors. General study findings and limits: Segments of the TCR beta V type were, in most cases, productive about 87% or about 30% of the time in an earlier analysis. Analyses of presence and absence presupposed an approximately uniform sequencing depth across donors. Most of the CMV-associated TCR beta chains (in a later analysis) appeared to be HLA-restricted.

The PCR was carried out with 60 Vbeta primers and 13 Jbeta primers. TCRdb's table, derived via immunoSEQ multiplex PCR, lists solely in-frame clones and lacks some. Seen here are 75,000 to 90,000 clones, around 78% observed once, and the top ten hold 4.5% to 7%. Per the germline V gene, CDR1 is SEHNR and CDR2 is FQNEAQ (reference sequence). This CDR3 comprises 14 residues. Trimming took off 2 bases at V and 7 bases at J, with 11 bases between the two ends. Turning to this clone: Its matching antigen is unknown.

Sequenced sample: PBMCs. The receptor was derived from a male donor in good health and CMV-seropositive. The V gene is TRBV7-9, the J gene TRBJ1-4, with D possibly being TRBD1 (5 bases). The CDR3: CASSLRDFSEKLFF. CDR3 nucleotides: TGTGCCAGCAGCTTAAGGGACTTTAGTGAAAAACTGTTTTTT.